This is a list of T cell receptor beta chains from one sample in a study of T cell repertoires in cytomegalovirus infection. TCRdb independently ran MiXCR on the reads; one entry per CDR3 protein. The table shows around 210,000 distinct CDR3 sequences, with around 6.2% occurring only once. Sequencing was performed on PBMCs. These receptor sequences come from a human donor in good health (CMV status not recorded). Some clones in this sample may be carry-over from other donors' samples. Both conserved end residues are part of each CDR3. Each record gives: V gene, J gene, clone size, CDR3 protein. For some rows the clone size is stated as once, few or many, or as a class when expanded; others skip it.

V gene: TRBV6-2/TRBV6-3
J gene: TRBJ1-5
clone size: few
CDR3 protein: CASSYPAPQHF

V gene: TRBV6-2/TRBV6-3
J gene: TRBJ1-5
clone size: many
CDR3 protein: CASSYGQARGNQPQHF

V gene: TRBV6-1
J gene: TRBJ1-2
clone size: many
CDR3 protein: CASSRTDNYGYTF

V gene: TRBV23-1
J gene: TRBJ1-5
clone size: many
CDR3 protein: CASSQTPRACSNQPQHF

V gene: TRBV6-6
J gene: TRBJ1-1
clone size: many
CDR3 protein: CASSRALTHPDPEAFF

V gene: TRBV12-3/TRBV12-4
J gene: TRBJ2-2
clone size: many
CDR3 protein: CASSLSGGLPTGELFF

V gene: TRBV20-1
J gene: TRBJ2-3
clone size: few
CDR3 protein: CSARDPGTSGGTDTQYF

V gene: TRBV20-1
J gene: TRBJ1-5
clone size: many
CDR3 protein: CSASHDRGQPQHF

V gene: TRBV6-1
J gene: TRBJ1-2
clone size: many
CDR3 protein: CASSLDGSYGYTF

V gene: TRBV7-2
J gene: TRBJ2-7
clone size: many
CDR3 protein: CASSPNPRTQYEQYF

V gene: TRBV7-6
J gene: TRBJ2-7
clone size: many
CDR3 protein: CASSLAGQGANEQYF

V gene: TRBV3-1
J gene: TRBJ1-6
clone size: many
CDR3 protein: CASSQVGRDSPLHF

V gene: TRBV7-9
J gene: TRBJ1-1
clone size: many
CDR3 protein: CASSFAGERAFF

V gene: TRBV12-3/TRBV12-4
J gene: TRBJ2-3
clone size: many
CDR3 protein: CASRGADTDTQYF

V gene: TRBV28
J gene: TRBJ2-7
clone size: NA
CDR3 protein: CASSSPQGGSYEQYF

V gene: TRBV12-3/TRBV12-4
J gene: TRBJ1-1
clone size: many
CDR3 protein: CASSLEQMAAFF

V gene: TRBV6-2/TRBV6-3
J gene: TRBJ2-4
clone size: many
CDR3 protein: CASSQPNIQYF

V gene: TRBV7-8
J gene: TRBJ2-7
clone size: many
CDR3 protein: CASSPRGGQGRYEQYF

V gene: TRBV11-2
J gene: TRBJ2-2
clone size: few
CDR3 protein: CASSFGHQAGGELFF

V gene: TRBV12-3/TRBV12-4
J gene: TRBJ1-5
clone size: many
CDR3 protein: CASSLGQHEIQPQHF

V gene: TRBV5-1
J gene: TRBJ2-5
clone size: NA
CDR3 protein: CASRSSSGGSQETQYF

V gene: TRBV9
J gene: TRBJ1-5
clone size: NA
CDR3 protein: CASSVDNRVQPQHF

V gene: TRBV29-1
J gene: TRBJ2-1
clone size: many
CDR3 protein: CSVRVAGGRNEQFF